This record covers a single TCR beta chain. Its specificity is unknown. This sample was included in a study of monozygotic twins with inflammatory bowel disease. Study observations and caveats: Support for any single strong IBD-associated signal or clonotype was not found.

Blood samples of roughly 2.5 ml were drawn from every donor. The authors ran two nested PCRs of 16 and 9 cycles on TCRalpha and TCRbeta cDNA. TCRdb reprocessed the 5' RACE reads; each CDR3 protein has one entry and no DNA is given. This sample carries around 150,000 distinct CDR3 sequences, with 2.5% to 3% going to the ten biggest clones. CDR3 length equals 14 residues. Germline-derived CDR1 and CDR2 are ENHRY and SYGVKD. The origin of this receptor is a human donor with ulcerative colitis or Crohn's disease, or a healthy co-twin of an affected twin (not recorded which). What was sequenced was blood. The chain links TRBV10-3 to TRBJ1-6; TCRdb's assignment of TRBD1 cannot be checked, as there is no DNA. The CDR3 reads CATQGAGGNSPLHF.